These 8 T cell receptor beta chains came from one sample sequenced in a study of shared clonotypes between healthy human individuals. Naive CD8 cells lacked CD45RO, underwent positive selection for CCR7 and left out terminally differentiated effector memory CD45RA+ cells. Some clones are missing from TCRdb's copy, which holds only in-frame ones; the method was immunoSEQ multiplex PCR. Of under 850,000 clones in the sample, 80% to 95% were seen once. The source material was naive CD8+ T cells sorted from blood. Receptors originate from a man aged 25-40 years in good health.

The chain joins TRBV9 to TRBJ2-7; no definite D call. The CDR3 is 15 amino acids. Trimming stripped 0 bases from V and 1 base from J, with 11 bases between. Germline loops: CDR1 SGDLS, CDR2 YYNGEE. The CDR3 region is CASSVDSGLSYEQYF. The CDR3 bases are TGTGCCAGCAGCGTAGATTCCGGGTTATCCTACGAGCAGTACTTC.

The rearrangement links TRBV6-5 to TRBJ2-7; D remains ambiguous. There are 13 residues in the CDR3. The V and J ends lost 2 bases and 4 bases respectively, with 9 bases between them. The germline V gene encodes CDR1 MNHEY and CDR2 SVGAGI. In DNA, the CDR3 is TGTGCCAGCAGTTACGCGACGGGTTACGAGCAGTACTTC. It encodes CASSYATGYEQYF.

This chain connects TRBV18 to TRBJ2-2; a possible D gene is TRBD2 (5 bases). The V gene lost 2 bases and the J gene lost 1 base, with 11 bases spanning the gap. Germline V gene data show CDR1 as KGHSH and CDR2 as LQKENI. The CDR3 runs 16 residues. In nucleotides, the CDR3 is TGTGCCAGCTCACCAAAGACGGGGAGGAACACCGGGGAGCTGTTTTTT. Its protein product is CASSPKTGRNTGELFF. Looking up the rest from reference TRBV18 and TRBJ2-2 gives the full variable domain: NAGVMQNPRHLVRRRGQEARLRCSPMKGHSHVYWYRQLPEEGLKFMVYLQKENIIDESGMPKERFSAEFPKEGPSILRIQQVVRGDSAAYFCASSPKTGRNTGELFFGEGSRLTVL.

The V and J genes are TRBV7-9 and TRBJ2-1; 7 bases fit TRBD1. Germline CDR1 SEHNR, CDR2 FQNEAQ (reference sequence). The ends lost 5 bases at V and 6 bases at J; junction bases unmatched: 10. The CDR3 contains 15 residues. CDR3 sequence: CASSPRTGRLNEQFF. CDR3 nucleotide sequence: TGTGCCAGCAGCCCTCGGACAGGTAGGCTCAATGAGCAGTTCTTC.

The chain joins TRBV13 to TRBJ2-7; possibly TRBD1 or TRBD2 for D (5 bases each). V was trimmed by 0 bases and J by 5 bases, leaving 14 bases between them. Looked up from germline, CDR1 is PRHDT and CDR2 is FYEKMQ (reference sequence). This CDR3 is 15 amino acids long. As DNA, the CDR3 is TGTGCCAGCAGCTTAGGACCCGGGGCTAGTCACGAGCAGTACTTC. Protein product: CASSLGPGASHEQYF.

CDR3 sequence: CASSTDGGFNEQFF. The CDR3 DNA follows: TGTGCCAGCAGTACGGATGGGGGTTTCAATGAGCAGTTCTTC. The V and J genes are TRBV27 and TRBJ2-1, with D tentatively TRBD1 or TRBD2 (5 bases each). V lost 5 bases, J lost 6 bases, and 14 bases lay in between. The germline CDR1 and CDR2 sequences are MNHEY and SMNVEV (reference sequence). This CDR3 comprises 14 residues.

This chain connects TRBV29-1 to TRBJ2-5; D gene ambiguous. In germline, CDR1 is SQVTM, CDR2 ANQGSEA. The V and J ends lost 3 bases and 4 bases respectively, with 9 bases between them. This CDR3 is built from 12 residues. The CDR3 DNA is TGCAGCGTTGATTCCGAGAGAGAGACCCAGTACTTC. Its translation: CSVDSERETQYF.

The chain recombines TRBV18 with TRBJ2-1, with a weak D call TRBD1 (7 bases). Trimming removed 4 bases from V and 9 bases from J, with 16 bases in between. The germline CDR1 and CDR2 sequences are KGHSH and LQKENI. CDR3 size: 14 residues. CDR3 sequence reads: CASSLRGDRAEQFF. CDR3 nucleotides: TGTGCCAGCTCACTCAGGGGGGATAGGGCTGAGCAGTTCTTC.